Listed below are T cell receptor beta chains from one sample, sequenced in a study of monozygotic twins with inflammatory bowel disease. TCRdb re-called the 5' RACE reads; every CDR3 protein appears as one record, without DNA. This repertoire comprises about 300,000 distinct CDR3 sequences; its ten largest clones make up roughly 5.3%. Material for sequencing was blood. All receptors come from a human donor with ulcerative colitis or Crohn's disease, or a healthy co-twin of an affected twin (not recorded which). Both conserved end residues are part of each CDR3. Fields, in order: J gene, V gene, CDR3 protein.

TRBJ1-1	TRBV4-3	CASSQDRAKNTEAFF
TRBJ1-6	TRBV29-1	CSVRLWTDLNSPLHF
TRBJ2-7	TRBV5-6	CASSLGRGRVEQYF
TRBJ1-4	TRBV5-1	CASRPGLRHQNEKLFF
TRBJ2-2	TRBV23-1	CASSQSPRQERNTGELFF
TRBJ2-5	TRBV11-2	CASSYQGVSGETQYF
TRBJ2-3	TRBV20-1	CSARALIRNADTQYF
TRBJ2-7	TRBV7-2	CASSPDRYSYEQYF
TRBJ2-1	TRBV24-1	CATSDFKTGSSYNEQFF
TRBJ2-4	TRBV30	CAWRPALASGQKNIQYF
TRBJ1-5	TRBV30	CAWSVPGLSNQPQHF
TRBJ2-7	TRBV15	CATSRGTAATYEQYF
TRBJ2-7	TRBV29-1	CSVEQWSNEQYF
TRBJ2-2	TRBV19	CASSIATGEKNTGELFF
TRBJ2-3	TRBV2	CASSELAGGPVLTDTQYF
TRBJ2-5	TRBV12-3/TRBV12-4	CASSLQRGPQETQYF
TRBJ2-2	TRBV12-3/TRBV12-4	CASSLRGRGRGHTGELFF
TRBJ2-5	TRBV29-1	CSVESGGVETQYF
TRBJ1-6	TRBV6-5	CASSYQDRANSPLHF
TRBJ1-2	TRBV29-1	CSGSINYGYTF
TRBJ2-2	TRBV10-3	CAIRRDGNTGELFF
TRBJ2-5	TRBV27	CASSRGAGETQYF